This TCR beta chain was retrieved from a study of beta chain features in type 1 diabetes. CD4+ naive, central memory, regulatory and stem cell-like memory cells were sorted via CD45RO/CCR7/CD25/CD127/CD95/CD27. The CDR3 sequence is 14 residues long. Germline trimming cut 8 bases from V and 1 base from J; bases unmatched to any gene: 4. The germline V gene encodes CDR1 MNHNS and CDR2 SASEGT. TCRB transcripts that were expressed got sequenced, as all of the isolated RNA had been reverse transcribed. Assay: immunoSEQ multiplex PCR; the TCRdb copy retains only in-frame clones and omits some. The sample includes a few hundred thousand clones, more than 13% of them seen just once.

The genes are TRBV6-1 and TRBJ2-5, with 10 nucleotides matching TRBD1. The sequence was collected from a woman between 18 and 30 years old in good health. Sequenced input: naive CD4+ T cells from blood. CDR3 sequence: CASWDRGGQETQYF. CDR3 coding DNA: TGTGCCAGCTGGGACAGGGGCGGCCAAGAGACCCAGTACTTC.